A single TCR beta chain is shown here with its context. The sample originates from a study of blood T cell repertoires in COVID-19. The J segment lost 4 bases and the V segment lost 0 bases, leaving 1 base of the junction unmatched. The CDR3 spans 16 residues. Germline V gene sequence: CDR1 SGHRS, CDR2 YFSETQ. The data were produced by immunoSEQ multiplex PCR, yet TCRdb's version contains in-frame clones alone and is incomplete. The sample has 150,000 or so clones, about four fifths seen once; the top ten hold around 0.62%. This receptor was identified in a man aged 60 to 75 with acute or convalescent COVID-19. The sequencing sample was made of peripheral blood. The J gene is TRBJ2-1, the V gene TRBV5-1; 13 bases line up with TRBD2. CDR3 DNA sequence: TGCGCCAGCAGCTTGGGGACTAGCGGGGGTTACAATGAGCAGTTCTTC. The encoded protein is CASSLGTSGGYNEQFF.